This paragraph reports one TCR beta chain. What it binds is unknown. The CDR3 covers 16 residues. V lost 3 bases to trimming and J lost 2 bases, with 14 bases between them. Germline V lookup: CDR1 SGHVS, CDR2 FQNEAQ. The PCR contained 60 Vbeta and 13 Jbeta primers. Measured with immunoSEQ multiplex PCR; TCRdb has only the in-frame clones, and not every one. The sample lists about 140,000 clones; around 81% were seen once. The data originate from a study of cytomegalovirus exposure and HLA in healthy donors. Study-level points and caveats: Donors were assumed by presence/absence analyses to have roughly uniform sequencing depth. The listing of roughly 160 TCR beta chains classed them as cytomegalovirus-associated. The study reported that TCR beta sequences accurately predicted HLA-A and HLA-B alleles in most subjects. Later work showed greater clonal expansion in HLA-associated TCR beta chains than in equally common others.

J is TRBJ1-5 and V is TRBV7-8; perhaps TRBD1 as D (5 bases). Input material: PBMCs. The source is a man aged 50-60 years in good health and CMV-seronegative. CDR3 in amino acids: CASSFWVIGGNQPQHF. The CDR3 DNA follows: TGTGCCAGCAGCTTCTGGGTTATAGGGGGCAATCAGCCCCAGCATTTT. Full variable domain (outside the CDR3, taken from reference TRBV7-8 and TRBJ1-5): GAGVSQSPRYKVAKRGQDVALRCDPISGHVSLFWYQQALGQGPEFLTYFQNEAQLDKSGLPSDRFFAERPEGSVSTLKIQRTQQEDSAVYLCASSFWVIGGNQPQHFGDGTRLSIL.